The present T cell receptor beta chain was sequenced within a study of T cell responses to AZD1222 COVID-19 vaccine (dated by TCRdb to about 2021). Regarding the complete study: A total of about 230 trial participants underwent TCR sequencing, of whom 207 received two doses of AZD1222 and about 25 received two doses of the MenACWY control vaccine. Trial participants were enrolled into age subgroups of 18-55, 56-69 and 70-plus years, which contained around 150, 29 and 61 TCR-sequenced participants, respectively. Here is what the overall study found, with its caveats: Spike-specific TCR breadth and depth rose significantly after two AZD1222 doses compared with day 0 and with MenACWY recipients. No day 14 peak-response samples were available, so repertoires were characterized only after the peak T cell response. Participants were mostly white British and included more females than males, and it was suggested by the authors that clonal diversity may have been underestimated. The whole spike protein was spanned by vaccine-associated CD4 TCRs, and dominant responses were seen in regions 160-218 and 743-854. Epitopes outside the regions mutated in the B.1.351 and B.1.1.7 variants were reportedly recognized by nearly half of the unique spike-specific TCRs. Conclusions about previously exposed vaccinees are limited because only five to seven AZD1222 recipients were SARS-CoV-2 seropositive at baseline. The 56-69-year group was small, and its depth increase did not reach significance, likely because of low power.

On this clone itself: Its antigen is unknown. The record has no base qualities; no much larger clone is one base away.

The time point label of this sample denotes: about 28 days (+/-7) after the second vaccine dose. AZD1222 recipients with second doses at about 4 weeks or about 12 weeks were pooled, because spike-specific TCR depth and breadth did not differ between schedules. Vaccinee samples were obtained from the UK trials COV001 and COV002, which included a single-blind randomized controlled phase 2/3 trial of AZD1222 (ChAdOx1 nCoV-19) in healthy adults. For TCRbeta chain sequencing, PBMC samples were collected from trial participants at day 0 and at day 28 after the second dose. Its CDR3 holds 12 amino acids, cysteine through phenylalanine. Only CDR3 DNA is held: 36 bases, read in frame from base 1. Deletion took 3 bases off V and 7 bases off J, with a span of 4 bases between the germline ends. Based on the germline V gene (reference sequence), the CDR1 and CDR2 sequences are LNHDA and SQIVND. The CDR3 regions of human TCRbeta chains were analyzed by immunosequencing. Per the authors' processing: Repertoire TCRs were checked for matches against a reference library of SARS-CoV-2-specific TCRs that had been generated using the MIRA antigen-specificity platform. Breadth was defined as the fraction of unique TCRs that were SARS-CoV-2-associated, and depth was defined as the fraction of total T cells that were SARS-CoV-2-associated. Each spike-specific TCR was assigned to its reactive spike region and to a CD4 or CD8 class using the MIRA data. Log10-transformed breadth and depth values were compared by one-way ANOVA with Sidak's multiple comparisons tests. TCRdb mirrors the immuneACCESS table, restricted to in-frame sequences. Some clones are absent from its copies; in checked studies, under half trace to an unresolved V gene, and the reason for the others is unknown. V, J and clone size are taken as reported in that table, and D and trimming were inferred from the DNA itself. The sample contains around 140,000 clones, more than 85% of them found a single time. The ten largest clonotypes hold 1.9% of the sample.

This specimen was peripheral blood, taken 28 days after the second AZD1222 dose. The origin of this receptor is an adult who received the AZD1222 COVID-19 vaccine. The chain employs TRBV19 and TRBJ1-6; the D gene remains uncertain. The CDR3 sequence is CASSILNSPLHF. The DNA reads TGTGCCAGTAGTATCCTCAATTCACCCCTCCACTTT.